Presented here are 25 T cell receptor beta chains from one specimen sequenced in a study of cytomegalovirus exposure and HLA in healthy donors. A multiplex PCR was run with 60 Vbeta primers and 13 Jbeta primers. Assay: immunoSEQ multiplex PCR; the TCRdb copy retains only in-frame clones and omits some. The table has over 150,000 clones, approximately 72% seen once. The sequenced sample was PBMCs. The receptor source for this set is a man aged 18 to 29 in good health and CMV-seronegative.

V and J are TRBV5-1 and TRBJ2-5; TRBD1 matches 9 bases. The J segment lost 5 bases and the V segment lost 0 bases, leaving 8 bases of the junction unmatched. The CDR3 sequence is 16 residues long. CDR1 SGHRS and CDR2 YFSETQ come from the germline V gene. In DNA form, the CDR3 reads TGCGCCAGCAGCTTGGATCCCGGGACAGGGAGGGAGACCCAGTACTTC. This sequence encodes CASSLDPGTGRETQYF.

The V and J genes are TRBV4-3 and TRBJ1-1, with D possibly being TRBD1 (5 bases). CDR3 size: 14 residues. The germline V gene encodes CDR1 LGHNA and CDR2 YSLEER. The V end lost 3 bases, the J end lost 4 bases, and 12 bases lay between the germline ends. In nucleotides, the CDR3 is TGCGCCAGCAGCCAGGGGGGATACGGCACTGAAGCTTTCTTT. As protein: CASSQGGYGTEAFF.

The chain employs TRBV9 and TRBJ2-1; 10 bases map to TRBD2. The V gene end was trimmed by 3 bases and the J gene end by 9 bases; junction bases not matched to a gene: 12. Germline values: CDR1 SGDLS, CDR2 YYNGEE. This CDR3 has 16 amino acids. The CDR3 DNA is TGTGCCAGCAGCGCCCTAGCGGGGGACCTCGTGACTGAGCAGTTCTTC. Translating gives CASSALAGDLVTEQFF. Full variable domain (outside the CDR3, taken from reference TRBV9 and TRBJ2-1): DSGVTQTPKHLITATGQRVTLRCSPRSGDLSVYWYQQSLDQGLQFLIQYYNGEERAKGNILERFSAQQFPDLHSELNLSSLELGDSALYFCASSALAGDLVTEQFFGPGTRLTVL.

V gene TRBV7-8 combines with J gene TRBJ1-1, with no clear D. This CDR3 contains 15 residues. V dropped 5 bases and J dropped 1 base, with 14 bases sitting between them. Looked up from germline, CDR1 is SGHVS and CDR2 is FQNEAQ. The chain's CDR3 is CASSLTPAGNTEAFF. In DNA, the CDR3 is TGTGCCAGCAGCCTTACTCCGGCGGGGAACACTGAAGCTTTCTTT.

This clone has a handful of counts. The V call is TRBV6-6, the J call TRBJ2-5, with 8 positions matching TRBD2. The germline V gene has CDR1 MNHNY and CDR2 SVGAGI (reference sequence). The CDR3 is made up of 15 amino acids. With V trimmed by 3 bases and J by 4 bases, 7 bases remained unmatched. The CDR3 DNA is TGTGCCAGCAGTTATGGGACTAGAGGAATAGAGACCCAGTACTTC. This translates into CASSYGTRGIETQYF.

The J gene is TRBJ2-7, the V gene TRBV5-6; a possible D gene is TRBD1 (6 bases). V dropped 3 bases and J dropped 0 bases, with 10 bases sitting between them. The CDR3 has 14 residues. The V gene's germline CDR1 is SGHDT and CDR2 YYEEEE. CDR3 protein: CASSSVDSSYEQYF. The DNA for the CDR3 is TGTGCCAGCAGCTCGGTGGACAGCTCCTACGAGCAGTACTTC.

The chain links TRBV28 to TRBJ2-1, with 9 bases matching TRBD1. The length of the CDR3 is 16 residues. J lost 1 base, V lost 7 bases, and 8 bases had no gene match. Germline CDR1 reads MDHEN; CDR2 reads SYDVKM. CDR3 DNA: TGTGCCAGCAATGGGGGGGGGACAGGGTCCTACAATGAGCAGTTCTTC. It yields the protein CASNGGGTGSYNEQFF.

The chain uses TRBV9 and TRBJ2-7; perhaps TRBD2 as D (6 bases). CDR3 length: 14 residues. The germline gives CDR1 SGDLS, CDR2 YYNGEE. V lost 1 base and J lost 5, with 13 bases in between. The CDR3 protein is CASSVLGGWDEQYF. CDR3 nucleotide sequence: TGTGCCAGCAGCGTACTTGGGGGGTGGGACGAGCAGTACTTC.

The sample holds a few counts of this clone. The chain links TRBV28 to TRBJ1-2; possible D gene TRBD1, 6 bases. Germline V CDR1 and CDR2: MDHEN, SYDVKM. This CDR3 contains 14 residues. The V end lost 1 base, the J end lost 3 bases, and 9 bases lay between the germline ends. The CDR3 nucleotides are TGTGCCAGCAGTTTATCAGGGGATGACTATGGCTACACCTTC. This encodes CASSLSGDDYGYTF.

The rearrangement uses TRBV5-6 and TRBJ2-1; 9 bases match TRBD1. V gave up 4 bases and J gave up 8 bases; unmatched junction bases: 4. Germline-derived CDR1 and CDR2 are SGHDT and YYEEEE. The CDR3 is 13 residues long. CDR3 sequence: CASSPDRGDEQFF. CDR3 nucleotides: TGTGCCAGCAGCCCGGACAGGGGTGATGAGCAGTTCTTC.

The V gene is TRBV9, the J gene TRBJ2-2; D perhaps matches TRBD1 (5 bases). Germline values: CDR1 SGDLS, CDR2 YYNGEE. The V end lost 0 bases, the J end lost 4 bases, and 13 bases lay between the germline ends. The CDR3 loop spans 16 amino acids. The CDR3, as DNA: TGTGCCAGCAGCGTAGTGTGGGGCACGGCCACCGGGGAGCTGTTTTTT. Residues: CASSVVWGTATGELFF. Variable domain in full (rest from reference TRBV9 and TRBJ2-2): DSGVTQTPKHLITATGQRVTLRCSPRSGDLSVYWYQQSLDQGLQFLIQYYNGEERAKGNILERFSAQQFPDLHSELNLSSLELGDSALYFCASSVVWGTATGELFFGEGSRLTVL.

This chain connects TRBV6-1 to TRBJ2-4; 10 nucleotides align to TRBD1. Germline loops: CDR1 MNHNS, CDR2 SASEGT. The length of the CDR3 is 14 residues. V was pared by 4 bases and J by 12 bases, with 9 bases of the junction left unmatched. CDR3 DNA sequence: TGTGCCAGCAGTGGATCGGGACAGGGGTACAGTCAGTACTTC. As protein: CASSGSGQGYSQYF.

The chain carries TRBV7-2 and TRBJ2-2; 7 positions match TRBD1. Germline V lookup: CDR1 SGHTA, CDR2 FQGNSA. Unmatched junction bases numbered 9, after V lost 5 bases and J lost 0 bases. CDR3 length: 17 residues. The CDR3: CASSPRWTGPNTGELFF. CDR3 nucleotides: TGTGCCAGCAGCCCGCGATGGACAGGACCGAACACCGGGGAGCTGTTTTTT. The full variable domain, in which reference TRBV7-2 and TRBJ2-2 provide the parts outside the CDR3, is GAGVSQSPSNKVTEKGKDVELRCDPISGHTALYWYRQSLGQGLEFLIYFQGNSAPDKSGLPSDRFSAERTGGSVSTLTIQRTQQEDSAVYLCASSPRWTGPNTGELFFGEGSRLTVL.

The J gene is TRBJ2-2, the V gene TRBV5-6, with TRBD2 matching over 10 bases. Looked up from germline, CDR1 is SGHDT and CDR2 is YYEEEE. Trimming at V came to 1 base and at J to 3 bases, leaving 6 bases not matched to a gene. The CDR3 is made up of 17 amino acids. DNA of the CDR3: TGTGCCAGCAGCTTGCTTGGACTAGCGGAAGACACCGGGGAGCTGTTTTTT. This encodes CASSLLGLAEDTGELFF.

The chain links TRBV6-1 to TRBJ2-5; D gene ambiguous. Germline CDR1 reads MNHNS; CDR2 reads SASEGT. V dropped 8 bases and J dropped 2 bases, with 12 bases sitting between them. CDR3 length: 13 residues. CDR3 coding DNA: TGTGCCAGCCTTTCACAGACACAAGAGACCCAGTACTTC. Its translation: CASLSQTQETQYF.

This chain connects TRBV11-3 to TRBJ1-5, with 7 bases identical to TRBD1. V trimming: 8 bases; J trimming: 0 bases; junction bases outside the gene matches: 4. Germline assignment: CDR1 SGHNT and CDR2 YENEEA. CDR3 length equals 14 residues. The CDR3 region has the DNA TGTGCCAGCCCCGGGACAGTTAGCAATCAGCCCCAGCATTTT. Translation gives CASPGTVSNQPQHF.

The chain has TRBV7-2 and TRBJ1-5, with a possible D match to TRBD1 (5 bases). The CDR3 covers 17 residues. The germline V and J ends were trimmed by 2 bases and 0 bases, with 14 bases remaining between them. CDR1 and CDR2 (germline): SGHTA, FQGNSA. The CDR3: CASSLRAGPNSNQPQHF. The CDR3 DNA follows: TGTGCCAGCAGCTTACGGGCAGGGCCAAATAGCAATCAGCCCCAGCATTTT. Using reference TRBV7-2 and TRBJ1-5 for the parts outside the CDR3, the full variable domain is GAGVSQSPSNKVTEKGKDVELRCDPISGHTALYWYRQSLGQGLEFLIYFQGNSAPDKSGLPSDRFSAERTGGSVSTLTIQRTQQEDSAVYLCASSLRAGPNSNQPQHFGDGTRLSIL.

The CDR3 reads CASSDDRGQGYTF. The CDR3 nucleotides read TGCGCCAGCAGCGATGACAGGGGGCAAGGCTACACCTTC. The chain employs TRBV5-1 and TRBJ1-2; 10 positions agree with TRBD1. Germline assignment: CDR1 SGHRS and CDR2 YFSETQ. The CDR3 runs 13 residues. Trimming removed 4 bases from V and 8 bases from J; junction bases left unmatched: 5. Based on the CDR3 plus reference TRBV5-1 and TRBJ1-2, the full variable domain is KAGVTQTPRYLIKTRGQQVTLSCSPISGHRSVSWYQQTPGQGLQFLFEYFSETQRNKGNFPGRFSGRQFSNSRSEMNVSTLELGDSALYLCASSDDRGQGYTFGSGTRLTVV.

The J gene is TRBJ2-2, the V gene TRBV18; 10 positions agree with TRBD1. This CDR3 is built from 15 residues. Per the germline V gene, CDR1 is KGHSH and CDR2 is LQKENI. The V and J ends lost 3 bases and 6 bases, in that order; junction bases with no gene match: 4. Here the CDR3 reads CASSPAGTGAGELFF. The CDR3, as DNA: TGTGCCAGCTCACCGGCCGGGACAGGGGCCGGGGAGCTGTTTTTT.

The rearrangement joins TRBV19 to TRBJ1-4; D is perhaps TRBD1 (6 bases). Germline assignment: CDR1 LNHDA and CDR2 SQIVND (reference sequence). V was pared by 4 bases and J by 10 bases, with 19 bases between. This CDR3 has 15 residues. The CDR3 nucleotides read TGTGCCAGTAGTAATCAAGGACAGTCCTCACGAAAACTGTTTTTT. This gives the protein CASSNQGQSSRKLFF.

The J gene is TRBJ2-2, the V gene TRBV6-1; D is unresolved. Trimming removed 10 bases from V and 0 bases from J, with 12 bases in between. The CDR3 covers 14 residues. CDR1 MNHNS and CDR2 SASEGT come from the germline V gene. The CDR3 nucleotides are TGTGCCACCCAGGCCCCAGCGAACACCGGGGAGCTGTTTTTT. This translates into CATQAPANTGELFF.

The CDR3 nucleotides read TGTGCCAGCAGCTTCACTAGCGGGGGGGCCGGGACAGATACGCAGTATTTT. It specifies CASSFTSGGAGTDTQYF. The chain employs TRBV7-2 and TRBJ2-3; 13 bases line up with TRBD2. The V gene end was trimmed by 3 bases and the J gene end by 3 bases; junction bases not matched to a gene: 6. CDR1 and CDR2 (germline): SGHTA, FQGNSA. This CDR3 is 17 amino acids long. Looking up the rest from reference TRBV7-2 and TRBJ2-3 gives the full variable domain: GAGVSQSPSNKVTEKGKDVELRCDPISGHTALYWYRQSLGQGLEFLIYFQGNSAPDKSGLPSDRFSAERTGGSVSTLTIQRTQQEDSAVYLCASSFTSGGAGTDTQYFGPGTRLTVL.

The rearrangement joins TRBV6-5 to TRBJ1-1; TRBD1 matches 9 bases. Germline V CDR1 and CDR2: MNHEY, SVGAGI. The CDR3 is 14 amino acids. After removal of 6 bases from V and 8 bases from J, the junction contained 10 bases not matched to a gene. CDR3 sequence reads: CASRYFRQGVEAFF. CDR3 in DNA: TGTGCCAGCAGATATTTCCGACAGGGGGTGGAAGCTTTCTTT.

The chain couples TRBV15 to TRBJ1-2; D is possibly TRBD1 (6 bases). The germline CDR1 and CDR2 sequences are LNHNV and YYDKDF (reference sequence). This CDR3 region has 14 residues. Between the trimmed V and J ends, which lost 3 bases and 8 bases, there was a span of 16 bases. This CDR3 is CATSSRVEGGGYTF. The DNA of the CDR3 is TGTGCCACCAGCAGTAGAGTGGAGGGGGGGGGCTACACCTTC.

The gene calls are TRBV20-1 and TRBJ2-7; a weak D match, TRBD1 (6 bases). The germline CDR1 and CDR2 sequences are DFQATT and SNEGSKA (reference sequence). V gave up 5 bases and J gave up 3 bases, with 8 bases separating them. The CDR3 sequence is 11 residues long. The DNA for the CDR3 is TGCAGTGCTCGGGACATCTACGAGCAGTACTTC. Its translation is CSARDIYEQYF.